This record looks at one T cell receptor beta chain sequence and its context. What it recognizes is unknown. The source of the sample is a study of T cell responses to AZD1222 COVID-19 vaccine. Study outcomes and limitations: The number of AZD1222 recipients seropositive at baseline was only five to seven. Following two doses of AZD1222, Spike-specific TCR breadth and depth rose. Nearly half of spike-specific TCRs reportedly go after variant regions that carry no mutations.

This CDR3 has 17 amino acids. Germline values: CDR1 SGHNT, CDR2 YYREEE (reference sequence). Trimming removed 0 bases at V and 2 bases at J, with 15 bases between. Repertoires were generated with immunoSEQ multiplex PCR, while TCRdb's copy carries only in-frame clones and drops some. The sample lists 100,000 to 150,000 clones; roughly 91% were seen once. This receptor was obtained from an adult in good health. This chain connects TRBV5-4 to TRBJ2-1, with D possibly being TRBD2 (5 bases). The source material was peripheral blood, sampled on day 0 of MenACWY control vaccination. Here the CDR3 DNA reads TGTGCCAGCAGCTTGGCCACGGCGGGCAAAGCCTACAATGAGCAGTTCTTC. Amino acid sequence: CASSLATAGKAYNEQFF.